This T cell receptor (beta chain) stems from a study of blood T cell repertoires in COVID-19. Study as a whole: Samples of COVID-19 (acute and convalescent) were obtained from the United States, Italy and Spain. From T cells, B-cell-depleted T cells, or PBMCs came the material, which was cDNA or gDNA.

The V gene lost 2 bases and the J gene lost 6 bases, with 11 bases spanning the gap. Germline CDR1 and CDR2: MNHNY and SVGAGI (reference sequence). The CDR3 has 14 amino acids. Sequencing was performed with immunoSEQ multiplex PCR; in TCRdb, only in-frame clones are kept and a portion is missing. The profile shows roughly 250,000 clones, 70% to 75% of them singletons. Sequenced input: peripheral blood. The chain has TRBV6-6 and TRBJ2-1, with D perhaps matching TRBD1 (5 bases). The sequence was collected from a woman older than 75 with acute or convalescent COVID-19. This CDR3 is CASSYPPQGNEQFF. CDR3 bases: TGTGCCAGCAGTTACCCCCCCCAGGGCAATGAGCAGTTCTTC.